A single sample is the source of the 23 T cell receptor beta chains below, sequenced in a study of T cells expressing NK-cell markers. TCRdb re-analyzed the 5' RACE reads; it lists each CDR3 protein once, without DNA. In total, the table holds about 460,000 distinct CDR3 sequences. The sample was blood T cells: a sorted CD56 or NKG2C T cell subset, CD4+ or CD8+ T cells, or bulk PBMC T cells (not recorded which). These receptors were collected from a woman aged 45-65 years in good health.

The gene calls are TRBV6-1 and TRBJ1-5. The V gene's germline CDR1 is MNHNS and CDR2 SASEGT. This CDR3 comprises 16 residues. This CDR3 reads CASSGGRGGGNQPQHF.

The J gene is TRBJ1-5, the V gene TRBV20-1; the D gene TCRdb calls, TRBD1, cannot be checked with no DNA. The CDR3 contains 14 residues. Per the germline V gene, CDR1 is DFQATT and CDR2 is SNEGSKA (reference sequence). The CDR3 here is CSARDDRSLGPQHF.

J is TRBJ2-6 and V is TRBV12-3 or TRBV12-4; TCRdb's D gene call, TRBD2, goes unchecked for lack of DNA. CDR3 size: 17 residues. The CDR3 is CASIYGRSPSGANVLTF.

The chain carries TRBV6-5 and TRBJ2-1; the D gene TCRdb calls, TRBD2, cannot be checked with no DNA. There are 17 residues in the CDR3. Looked up from germline, CDR1 is MNHEY and CDR2 is SVGAGI. The CDR3 sequence: CASREGRSLSSYNEQFF.

The CDR3 is CASSSTSGRSETQYF. The chain has TRBV7-7 and TRBJ2-5; TCRdb picks TRBD2, but there is no DNA to check that call. CDR3 length equals 15 residues. The V gene's germline CDR1 is SSHAT and CDR2 FNYEAQ (reference sequence).

The chain uses TRBV5-1 and TRBJ2-2. The CDR3 covers 11 residues. Germline V gene lookup returns CDR1 SGHRS and CDR2 YFSETQ. CDR3 protein: CASSDTGELFF.

The chain is built from TRBV9 and TRBJ2-2. Germline V gene data show CDR1 as SGDLS and CDR2 as YYNGEE. The CDR3 is 14 residues long. The CDR3 spells CASSPTRATGELFF.

The gene calls are TRBV28 and TRBJ2-3; there is no DNA to check the TCRdb D call of TRBD2. Germline assignment: CDR1 MDHEN and CDR2 SYDVKM. The CDR3 is 20 amino acids. This CDR3 reads CASQDTIGTSGRIGTDTQYF.

The chain joins TRBV27 to TRBJ2-6. Per the germline V gene, CDR1 is MNHEY and CDR2 is SMNVEV (reference sequence). The CDR3 consists of 15 residues. The CDR3 here is CASSPILTGANVLTF.

The rearrangement links TRBV7-9 to TRBJ2-5; TCRdb indicates TRBD1, and absent DNA this call remains unverified. CDR3 size: 12 residues. From germline, CDR1 is SEHNR and CDR2 FQNEAQ (reference sequence). CDR3 sequence: CASRGPGETQYF.

The chain has TRBV14 and TRBJ2-7; TCRdb's D call of TRBD1 is untestable without DNA. Germline CDR1 and CDR2: SGHDN and FVKESK. There are 14 residues in the CDR3. The CDR3 region is CASSQPGGGRRSYF.

The chain employs TRBV7-2 and TRBJ2-5; with no DNA, the TCRdb D assignment of TRBD2 cannot be verified. The CDR3 has 17 residues. CDR1 SGHTA and CDR2 FQGNSA come from the germline V gene. The chain's CDR3 is CASSSGLGGRGQETQYF.

The rearrangement links TRBV10-3 to TRBJ1-6; TCRdb's D gene call, TRBD1, goes unchecked for lack of DNA. Germline lookup yields CDR1 ENHRY and CDR2 SYGVKD. The CDR3 length is 14 residues. CDR3 protein: CAISVDTGYSPLHF.

The chain couples TRBV7-8 to TRBJ1-4. The CDR3 has 14 residues. CDR1 and CDR2 (germline): SGHVS, FQNEAQ. CDR3 in amino acids: CASSLADFNEKLFF.

The chain recombines TRBV6-5 with TRBJ1-2. Germline V gives CDR1 MNHEY, CDR2 SVGAGI. The CDR3 length is 13 residues. The CDR3 sequence is CASSSRAGYGYTF.

The rearrangement uses TRBV20-1 and TRBJ2-4. This CDR3 is built from 13 residues. Germline CDR1 is DFQATT and CDR2 is SNEGSKA (reference sequence). The CDR3 spells CSARGLGLYIQYF.

The chain employs TRBV4-1 and TRBJ1-1; TCRdb picks TRBD1, but there is no DNA to check that call. CDR1 and CDR2 (germline): MGHRA, YSYEKL. This CDR3 spans 12 amino acids. The CDR3 spells CASSRGQAEAFF.

The chain has TRBV27 and TRBJ2-1. The CDR3 runs 13 residues. The germline V gene has CDR1 MNHEY and CDR2 SMNVEV (reference sequence). CDR3 sequence: CASSLNQPGEQFF.

The chain recombines TRBV7-9 with TRBJ2-3; TCRdb's D call of TRBD1 is untestable without DNA. The CDR3 length is 15 residues. Germline V CDR1 and CDR2: SEHNR, FQNEAQ (reference sequence). The CDR3 is CASRLQGAGTDTQYF.

This chain uses TRBV20-1 with TRBJ1-1. The CDR3 has 12 amino acids. Germline V lookup: CDR1 DFQATT, CDR2 SNEGSKA (reference sequence). CDR3 sequence: CSAYDDGTEAFF.

V gene TRBV29-1 combines with J gene TRBJ1-1. The length of the CDR3 is 14 residues. Germline lookup yields CDR1 SQVTM and CDR2 ANQGSEA. The CDR3 sequence is CSVDLGAANTEAFF.

V is TRBV12-3 or TRBV12-4 and J is TRBJ2-1. CDR3 length: 14 amino acids. CDR3 loop: CASSTLNLYNEQFF.

This chain joins TRBV7-2 and TRBJ2-7; TCRdb indicates TRBD2, and absent DNA this call remains unverified. The CDR3 extends over 12 amino acids. The germline gives CDR1 SGHTA, CDR2 FQGNSA. The chain's CDR3 is CASSPSGLQQYF.